This passage covers 23 T cell receptor beta chains from one sample sequenced in a study of CD8 T cells in Susac syndrome. RNA was extracted with the RNeasy kit, and a quantity of roughly 0.45 to 1 ug was reverse transcribed using random hexamers. TCRdb used MiXCR to reprocess the immunoSEQ multiplex PCR reads, holding one entry per CDR3 protein. The table has about 200,000 distinct CDR3 sequences, over 90% seen once. The sequenced material came from CD4+ T cells from PBMCs. These receptors all stem from a human donor with multiple sclerosis.

V gene TRBV30 combines with J gene TRBJ2-7, with D unresolved. The CDR3 spans 11 residues. V lost 4 bases, J lost 2 bases, and 6 bases lay in between. The germline V gene has CDR1 GTSNPN and CDR2 SVGIG (reference sequence). The CDR3 DNA reads as TGTGCCTGGAATACAGCCTACGAGCAGTACTTC. It yields the protein CAWNTAYEQYF.

Only one count was recorded for this clonotype. The chain recombines TRBV30 with TRBJ2-7, with no clear D. CDR1 and CDR2 from the germline V gene are GTSNPN and SVGIG (reference sequence). V was pared by 2 bases and J by 1 base, with 9 bases between. The CDR3 is 13 residues long. CDR3 in amino acids: CAWSSSRSYEQYF. DNA of the CDR3: TGTGCCTGGAGTAGTAGCAGGTCCTACGAGCAGTACTTC. Variable domain in full (rest from reference TRBV30 and TRBJ2-7): SQTIHQWPATLVQPVGSPLSLECTVEGTSNPNLYWYRQAAGRGLQLLFYSVGIGQISSEVPQNLSASRPQDRQFILSSKKLLLSDSGFYLCAWSSSRSYEQYFGPGTRLTVT.

The chain employs TRBV29-1 and TRBJ2-1, with no clear D. Trimming pared 4 bases from V and 10 bases from J, leaving 17 bases between. Germline V lookup: CDR1 SQVTM, CDR2 ANQGSEA. The CDR3 sequence is 13 residues long. The chain's CDR3 is CSVAFTSGAEQFF. In nucleotides, the CDR3 is TGCAGCGTTGCATTTACGTCGGGCGCCGAGCAGTTCTTC.

V is TRBV29-1 and J is TRBJ2-4; D remains unclear. The CDR3 has 13 residues. The V gene lost 1 base and the J gene lost 9 bases, with 13 bases spanning the gap. CDR1 is SQVTM, CDR2 ANQGSEA, per germline. CDR3 sequence (DNA): TGCAGCGTTGAAGGCAGCCAGAAGGGCATTCAGTACTTC. Translated: CSVEGSQKGIQYF.

The chain couples TRBV3-1 to TRBJ1-2; D ambiguous. Trimming removed 2 bases at V and 8 bases at J, with 12 bases between. The CDR3 is made up of 13 amino acids. Germline lookup yields CDR1 LGHDT and CDR2 YNNKEL (reference sequence). For the CDR3, the DNA is TGTGCCAGCAGCCAATTCCAATCCATAGGCTACACCTTC. It codes for CASSQFQSIGYTF.

The CDR3 protein is CASSLAQGRETQYF. As DNA, the CDR3 is TGTGCCAGCAGCTTAGCCCAGGGGCGGGAGACCCAGTACTTC. The rearrangement joins TRBV7-8 to TRBJ2-5; possible D gene TRBD1, 6 bases. This CDR3 comprises 14 residues. V shed 0 bases and J shed 5 bases, with 10 bases lying between them. Germline V gene sequence: CDR1 SGHVS, CDR2 FQNEAQ.

The chain carries TRBV12-3 or TRBV12-4 and TRBJ2-1; D is unclear. This CDR3 contains 11 residues. The germline V and J ends were trimmed by 4 bases and 9 bases, with 7 bases remaining between them. For the CDR3, the DNA is TGTGCCAGCAGTTCCCGAGGTGAGCAGTTCTTC. Its protein is CASSSRGEQFF.

The chain combines TRBV20-1 with TRBJ2-1; weak D call: TRBD1 (6 bases). Germline V gives CDR1 DFQATT, CDR2 SNEGSKA (reference sequence). The CDR3 extends over 12 amino acids. The V end lost 5 bases, the J end lost 6 bases, and 11 bases lay between the germline ends. The CDR3 reads CSALQGRNEQFF. The CDR3 DNA is TGCAGTGCTCTTCAGGGGCGCAATGAGCAGTTCTTC.

In its sample, this clonotype was seen once. The V gene is TRBV2, the J gene TRBJ2-7, with a tentative D call TRBD1 (5 bases). V gave up 3 bases and J gave up 6 bases, with 15 bases separating them. The length of the CDR3 is 14 residues. The germline V gene encodes CDR1 SNHLY and CDR2 FYNNEI. Here the CDR3 reads CASSDVQVRGEQYF. For the CDR3, the DNA is TGTGCCAGCAGTGACGTACAGGTGAGAGGCGAGCAGTACTTC. Drawing the rest from reference TRBV2 and TRBJ2-7, the complete variable domain is EPEVTQTPSHQVTQMGQEVILRCVPISNHLYFYWYRQILGQKVEFLVSFYNNEISEKSEIFDDQFSVERPDGSNFTLKIRSTKLEDSAMYFCASSDVQVRGEQYFGPGTRLTVT.

This clonotype occurred a few times. This sequence joins TRBV9 and TRBJ1-3, with D unresolved. Germline V gene data show CDR1 as SGDLS and CDR2 as YYNGEE. Deletions cut 0 bases from V and 0 bases from J, with 4 bases between. The CDR3 extends over 14 amino acids. CDR3: CASSVEGSGNTIYF. As DNA, the CDR3 is TGTGCCAGCAGCGTAGAAGGCTCTGGAAACACCATATATTTT.

This CDR3 is CAWSLFRGTEAFF. The DNA of the CDR3 is TGTGCCTGGAGTCTTTTCCGGGGCACTGAAGCTTTCTTT. The chain uses TRBV30 and TRBJ1-1; D is unclear. CDR3 length: 13 residues. Trimming removed 2 bases from V and 4 bases from J, with 11 bases in between. In germline, CDR1 is GTSNPN, CDR2 SVGIG (reference sequence).

J is TRBJ1-6 and V is TRBV27; the D gene is possibly TRBD1 (6 bases). Germline CDR1 MNHEY, CDR2 SMNVEV (reference sequence). Trimming removed 5 bases at V and 9 bases at J, with 17 bases between. The CDR3 is 15 residues long. The CDR3 DNA reads as TGTGCCAGCAGTAACCACAGGGATGGTAGTTCACCCCTCCACTTT. Its protein product is CASSNHRDGSSPLHF.

In its sample, this clonotype was seen once. The rearrangement joins TRBV5-1 to TRBJ2-7; perhaps TRBD2 as D (5 bases). Trimming took 1 base from V and 7 from J, leaving 9 bases between them. CDR1 is SGHRS and CDR2 is YFSETQ in the germline V gene. This CDR3 comprises 12 residues. CDR3 nucleotide sequence: TGCGCCAGCAGCTTGTCGCGGGTAGAGCAGTACTTC. This sequence encodes CASSLSRVEQYF.

The chain's CDR3 is CSVGGGEQPQHF. CDR3 in DNA: TGCAGCGTTGGAGGGGGGGAGCAGCCCCAGCATTTT. V gene TRBV29-1 combines with J gene TRBJ1-5, with a weak D call TRBD1 (6 bases). V lost 4 bases and J lost 7, with 11 bases in between. Germline V gene sequence: CDR1 SQVTM, CDR2 ANQGSEA. There are 12 residues in the CDR3.

This chain connects TRBV25-1 to TRBJ1-1; D unresolved. CDR3 length equals 12 residues. Deletions cut 5 bases from V and 10 bases from J, with 14 bases between. Germline values: CDR1 MGHDK, CDR2 SYGVNS. In DNA, the CDR3 is TGTGCCAGCAGTATTGCCATGGGAGGAGCTTTCTTT. Translating gives CASSIAMGGAFF.

The chain employs TRBV29-1 and TRBJ1-5; 7 bases fit TRBD1. Germline loops: CDR1 SQVTM, CDR2 ANQGSEA. This CDR3 comprises 13 residues. With 6 bases clipped from V and 3 bases from J, the junction kept 5 bases outside the gene matches. The CDR3 loop reads CSVRQGLNQPQHF. CDR3 in DNA: TGCAGCGTCCGACAGGGACTCAATCAGCCCCAGCATTTT.

The genes are TRBV5-4 and TRBJ2-3; possibly TRBD1 for D (7 bases). Germline V lookup: CDR1 SGHNT, CDR2 YYREEE (reference sequence). Deletions cut 2 bases from V and 4 bases from J, with 11 bases between. CDR3 length equals 14 residues. CDR3 protein: CASSFQGGPDTQYF. The CDR3 region has the DNA TGTGCCAGCAGCTTCCAGGGGGGACCAGATACGCAGTATTTT.

The chain uses TRBV20-1 and TRBJ2-7; 10 positions match TRBD2. V shed 0 bases and J 1 base; nucleotides not matched to a gene: 3. The CDR3 spans 15 residues. Germline V lookup: CDR1 DFQATT, CDR2 SNEGSKA (reference sequence). The CDR3 region has the DNA TGCAGTGCTAGAGATGCTAGCGGGGGATCCTACGAGCAGTACTTC. It is translated as CSARDASGGSYEQYF.

V and J are TRBV5-4 and TRBJ1-2, with D unclear. Deletions cut 2 bases from V and 3 bases from J, with 14 bases between. Per germline, CDR1 SGHNT and CDR2 YYREEE (reference sequence). The CDR3 contains 15 residues. CDR3 DNA sequence: TGTGCCAGCAGCTTATACTCGTCCAAGGACTATGGCTACACCTTC. This encodes CASSLYSSKDYGYTF.

This clonotype appeared once. The rearrangement joins TRBV27 to TRBJ1-2; weak D call: TRBD1 (6 bases). The V gene's germline CDR1 is MNHEY and CDR2 SMNVEV (reference sequence). V was trimmed by 6 bases and J by 2 bases, leaving 10 bases between them. The CDR3 covers 13 residues. CDR3 bases: TGTGCCAGCAGAGGACAGCGGAACTATGGCTACACCTTC. This sequence encodes CASRGQRNYGYTF.

The chain couples TRBV27 to TRBJ2-7; TRBD1 aligns across 9 bases. Germline V CDR1 and CDR2: MNHEY, SMNVEV (reference sequence). The ends lost 6 bases at V and 3 bases at J; junction bases unmatched: 9. This CDR3 is 15 amino acids long. The CDR3 nucleotides are TGTGCCAGCAGGATCGACAGGGGGAACTTCTACGAGCAGTACTTC. Translation: CASRIDRGNFYEQYF.

The chain couples TRBV3-1 to TRBJ1-1; 12 nucleotides align to TRBD1. This CDR3 is built from 15 residues. J gave up 8 bases and V 3 bases, and 7 bases lay outside the gene matches. The V gene's germline CDR1 is LGHDT and CDR2 YNNKEL (reference sequence). CDR3 in amino acids: CASSQLVGTGGEAFF. CDR3 coding DNA: TGTGCCAGCAGCCAGCTCGTTGGGACAGGGGGCGAAGCTTTCTTT.

In its sample, this clonotype was seen once. This chain joins TRBV29-1 and TRBJ2-5; 7 bases map to TRBD2. Trimming took 6 bases from V and 4 from J; bases not matched to a gene: 5. CDR3 size: 12 residues. Germline V lookup: CDR1 SQVTM, CDR2 ANQGSEA. CDR3 loop: CSVGGGAETQYF. The CDR3 region has the DNA TGCAGCGTGGGGGGGGGTGCAGAGACCCAGTACTTC.